A single TCR beta chain is shown here with its context. Its antigen is as yet unknown. Following culture for around 10 days, CD4+ T cells were isolated. The individual was infected with SARS-CoV-2 between March and December 2020, as confirmed by PCR. All participants had two doses of either the BNT162b2 or mRNA-1273 vaccine. The data are from a study of vaccination effects on CD4 cells after COVID-19. The CDR3 contains 12 residues. Germline CDR1 reads SGHRS; CDR2 reads YFSETQ. Trimming stripped 5 bases from V and 3 bases from J, with 9 bases between. Profiled with immunoSEQ multiplex PCR; TCRdb holds only in-frame clones, not every one. The sample yields around 44,000 clones, over 65% seen once.

The chain links TRBV5-1 to TRBJ2-7; a weak D match, TRBD1 (5 bases). Sample: CD4+ T cells from PBMCs cultured without peptide, taken after COVID-19 vaccination. The sequence was collected from a human donor who had a prior SARS-CoV-2 infection. The CDR3 spells CASSYDSYEQYF. CDR3 nucleotides: TGCGCCAGCAGTTATGACAGCTACGAGCAGTACTTC.